The 2 T cell receptor beta chains below come from one sample, sequenced in a study of cytomegalovirus exposure and HLA in healthy donors. The PCR had 60 Vbeta and 13 Jbeta primers. Profiling relied on immunoSEQ multiplex PCR, and the TCRdb table lists in-frame clones only, not all of them. The profile shows approximately 210,000 clones, 80% of them singletons. The sample comprised PBMCs. All receptors come from a middle-aged woman in good health and CMV-seronegative.

CDR3 in amino acids: CASSDSGLAGYNEQFF. For the CDR3, the DNA is TGTGCCAGCAGTGACTCAGGACTAGCGGGGTACAATGAGCAGTTCTTC. The rearrangement joins TRBV6-4 to TRBJ2-1; 12 bases are a match to TRBD2. V shed 0 bases and J 4 bases; nucleotides not matched to a gene: 1. From germline, CDR1 is MRHNA and CDR2 SNTAGT. This CDR3 has 16 amino acids.

A few counts support this clone. DNA for the CDR3: TGTGCCAGCAGTGCAGGGCCAGGTGGTGGCTACACCTTC. It is translated as CASSAGPGGGYTF. The rearrangement links TRBV2 to TRBJ1-2, with D maybe TRBD1 (5 bases). This CDR3 is built from 13 residues. The ends were cut back, 4 bases at V and 7 bases at J, with 13 bases in the middle. Per germline, CDR1 SNHLY and CDR2 FYNNEI. The full variable domain, its missing parts supplied by reference TRBV2 and TRBJ1-2, is EPEVTQTPSHQVTQMGQEVILRCVPISNHLYFYWYRQILGQKVEFLVSFYNNEISEKSEIFDDQFSVERPDGSNFTLKIRSTKLEDSAMYFCASSAGPGGGYTFGSGTRLTVV.